A single count supports the clone carrying this T cell receptor (beta chain). The V and J ends lost 6 bases and 4 bases respectively, with 22 bases between them. The CDR3 has 16 amino acids. Germline CDR1 SQVTM, CDR2 ANQGSEA. The repertoire was sequenced with immunoSEQ multiplex PCR; TCRdb's copy has only in-frame clones and lacks some. The data show 200,000 to 250,000 clones, with 82% seen just once and 3% to 4% held by the top ten. Participants were aged 18 to 89 years, lived in under 25 US areas, and enrolled virtually. Assignment of participants to cohorts was predicated upon participant-reported clinical history. These data come from a study of blood T cell repertoires in COVID-19.

Sequenced material: PBMCs or T cells enriched from blood (not recorded which). This clonotype originated in a woman in her sixties who had recovered from COVID-19. This sequence joins TRBV29-1 and TRBJ2-1; possibly TRBD1 for D (6 bases). The CDR3: CSVQKNPGTSYNEQFF. Written as DNA, the CDR3 is TGCAGCGTACAAAAAAACCCCGGGACATCGTACAATGAGCAGTTCTTC.